Below, 12 T cell receptor beta chains from the same sample are listed, as sequenced in a study of T cell repertoires and Cas9 in healthy adults. Only in-frame clones appear in the TCRdb table, and some are missing; sequencing was by immunoSEQ multiplex PCR. The repertoire includes over a thousand clones, 93% of them detected once, and about 3.9% sits in the top ten. The sequencing input was SpCas9-reactive CD4+ effector T cells (CD137+, CD154-, CD25-, CD127+) from PBMCs; culture status not recorded. All receptors come from a human donor in good health.

This clone appeared a single time. The V call is TRBV29-1, the J call TRBJ2-1, with D perhaps TRBD1 (6 bases). The V gene lost 3 bases and the J gene lost 6 bases, with 6 bases spanning the gap. The CDR3 extends over 11 amino acids. Germline V gene sequence: CDR1 SQVTM, CDR2 ANQGSEA. As DNA, the CDR3 is TGCAGCGTTGACAGGGGCAATGAGCAGTTCTTC. Amino acid sequence: CSVDRGNEQFF.

The gene calls are TRBV21-1 and TRBJ2-1. TRBV21-1 is a documented pseudogene. This CDR3 contains 14 residues. Here the CDR3 DNA reads TGTGCCAGGGCCCATCGGTACGCCTACAATGAGCAGTTCTTC. It codes for CARAHRYAYNEQFF.

This clone has only one observation. In DNA, the CDR3 is TGTGCCAGCAGCGCCTGGAACAGGGTGGACAATGAGCAGTTCTTC. As protein: CASSAWNRVDNEQFF. This chain uses TRBV7-2 with TRBJ2-1, with D possibly being TRBD1 (6 bases). Trimming left V 5 bases short and J 5 bases short, with 16 bases between. The germline V gene has CDR1 SGHTA and CDR2 FQGNSA. The CDR3 totals 15 residues.

The chain uses TRBV5-4 and TRBJ1-1; 10 bases fit TRBD1. V lost 4 bases to trimming and J lost 1 base; unmatched junction nucleotides: 4. The CDR3 consists of 15 residues. Germline V CDR1 and CDR2: SGHNT, YYREEE (reference sequence). The CDR3 coding sequence is TGTGCCAGCAGCCCGGGACAGGGGAAGAACACTGAAGCTTTCTTT. Amino acids: CASSPGQGKNTEAFF.

The chain uses TRBV7-2 and TRBJ2-4, with 10 positions matching TRBD2. The ends lost 5 bases at V and 3 bases at J; junction bases unmatched: 4. From germline, CDR1 is SGHTA and CDR2 FQGNSA. This CDR3 region has 15 residues. Here the CDR3 DNA reads TGTGCCAGCAGCGCCGGACTAGCGGTCAAAAACATTCAGTACTTC. It encodes CASSAGLAVKNIQYF. Supplemented by reference TRBV7-2 and TRBJ2-4, the full variable domain reads GAGVSQSPSNKVTEKGKDVELRCDPISGHTALYWYRQSLGQGLEFLIYFQGNSAPDKSGLPSDRFSAERTGGSVSTLTIQRTQQEDSAVYLCASSAGLAVKNIQYFGAGTRLSVL.

The chain has TRBV7-9 and TRBJ1-4; D remains unclear. The CDR3 is 17 residues long. V was clipped by 3 bases and J by 0 bases, with 14 bases between them. The germline V gene encodes CDR1 SEHNR and CDR2 FQNEAQ (reference sequence). The CDR3 is CASSFIGWSATNEKLFF. The DNA of the CDR3 is TGTGCCAGCAGCTTCATAGGATGGAGTGCAACTAATGAAAAACTGTTTTTT.

The chain links TRBV15 to TRBJ2-1; TRBD1 matches at 7 bases. V was clipped by 9 bases and J by 4 bases; unmatched bases: 9. The CDR3 runs to 14 residues. CDR1 LNHNV and CDR2 YYDKDF come from the germline V gene (reference sequence). The CDR3 DNA sequence: TGTGCCACGGAAAACAGGGGTGCTTACAATGAGCAGTTCTTC. It is translated as CATENRGAYNEQFF.

The chain has TRBV10-3 and TRBJ2-3; 8 positions match TRBD2. This CDR3 has 15 amino acids. Germline CDR1 and CDR2: ENHRY and SYGVKD. V was clipped by 2 bases and J by 2 bases; unmatched bases: 3. CDR3 loop: CAISEREGPTDTQYF. The CDR3 coding sequence is TGTGCCATCAGTGAGCGGGAGGGCCCCACAGATACGCAGTATTTT.

The V call is TRBV18, the J call TRBJ1-2; no clear D gene. V lost 1 base and J lost 10, with 13 bases in between. This CDR3 region has 13 residues. Per the germline V gene, CDR1 is KGHSH and CDR2 is LQKENI. In DNA form, the CDR3 reads TGTGCCAGCTCACCACAGGGTTATATGGACTACACCTTC. This codes for CASSPQGYMDYTF.

CDR3: CASSSQREKRGYEQYF. Written as DNA, the CDR3 is TGTGCCAGCAGCTCACAAAGGGAAAAGAGGGGGTACGAGCAGTACTTC. The chain employs TRBV7-8 and TRBJ2-7; maybe TRBD1 (6 bases). Per the germline V gene, CDR1 is SGHVS and CDR2 is FQNEAQ. The CDR3 has 16 amino acids. V lost 4 bases to trimming and J lost 4 bases, with 20 bases between them. Together with reference TRBV7-8 and TRBJ2-7, the CDR3 gives the full variable domain: GAGVSQSPRYKVAKRGQDVALRCDPISGHVSLFWYQQALGQGPEFLTYFQNEAQLDKSGLPSDRFFAERPEGSVSTLKIQRTQQEDSAVYLCASSSQREKRGYEQYFGPGTRLTVT.

The chain links TRBV7-3 to TRBJ2-3; 12 bases map to TRBD2. Germline values: CDR1 SGHTA, CDR2 FQGTGA. The CDR3 length is 19 residues. V lost 0 bases and J lost 7; bases outside the gene matches: 14. CDR3 in DNA: TGTGCCAGCAGCTTAACGCGGGGTAGCGGGACTAGCGGGTCAAATACGCAGTATTTT. The encoded protein is CASSLTRGSGTSGSNTQYF.

V gene TRBV9 combines with J gene TRBJ2-1; no clear D. The CDR3 has 11 amino acids. V lost 0 bases to trimming and J lost 10 bases, with 5 bases between them. CDR1 is SGDLS and CDR2 is YYNGEE in the germline V gene. CDR3 sequence: CASSVGREQFF. In DNA form, the CDR3 reads TGTGCCAGCAGCGTAGGCAGGGAGCAGTTCTTC.